These T cell receptor beta chains were read from a single sample in a study of HIV-infected patients and healthy controls. TCRdb re-derived calls from the 5' RACE reads in MiXCR, one entry per CDR3 protein. Found here are about 67,000 distinct CDR3 sequences, about 15% of them singletons; the top ten hold approximately 5%. Sequencing was carried out using CD4+ T cells from blood. Receptor source: a human donor in good health. Both conserved end residues are part of each CDR3.

cdr3_length	v_call	j_call	cdr3_aa
15	TRBV7-8	TRBJ2-7	CASSLAPGQAYEQYF
13	TRBV12-3/TRBV12-4	TRBJ2-3	CASNRNGADTQYF
18	TRBV12-3/TRBV12-4	TRBJ2-7	CASSLGGQAFTRAYEQYF
15	TRBV5-5	TRBJ2-1	CASSLNGRTYNEQFF
12	TRBV6-2/TRBV6-3	TRBJ2-3	CASSYSMDTQYF
13	TRBV29-1	TRBJ2-1	CSVSGTGYNEQFF
16	TRBV18	TRBJ2-1	CASSPPNTGEWVEQFF
15	TRBV7-2	TRBJ2-7	CASILGGHPTDEQYF
15	TRBV28	TRBJ1-5	CASSWTAGSNQPQHF
12	TRBV27	TRBJ2-3	CASSRLTDTQYF
16	TRBV12-3/TRBV12-4	TRBJ1-6	CASSPPGARVGSPLHF
12	TRBV20-1	TRBJ2-1	CSAPVASDEQFF
13	TRBV6-1	TRBJ1-5	CASNFNSNQPQHF
13	TRBV28	TRBJ1-1	CASREGGGTEAFF
15	TRBV2	TRBJ1-1	CASAPRRARNTEAFF
12	TRBV12-3/TRBV12-4	TRBJ2-7	CASRSYQYEQYF
15	TRBV7-2	TRBJ1-4	CASSSPTGNNEKLFF
15	TRBV12-3/TRBV12-4	TRBJ1-5	CASRRPGQDNQPQHF
14	TRBV7-2	TRBJ2-4	CASSFGGSKNIQYF
14	TRBV7-9	TRBJ2-3	CASSKTALTDTQYF
13	TRBV27	TRBJ2-4	CANPRGAKNIQYF
16	TRBV6-2/TRBV6-3	TRBJ2-3	CASNPARGGDTDTQYF
13	TRBV29-1	TRBJ2-7	CSVEYGGTYEQYF
19	TRBV24-1	TRBJ2-1	CAGRGGGSGRAMPYNEQFF
14	TRBV20-1	TRBJ2-7	CSALSRIAGEEQYF
17	TRBV25-1	TRBJ2-5	CASSESPGRGGRETQYF
15	TRBV28	TRBJ1-5	CASRKKDRRNQPQHF
18	TRBV3-1	TRBJ2-1	CASSRRVRRALSYNEQFF
14	TRBV29-1	TRBJ2-5	CSVEDSRRSETQYF
15	TRBV29-1	TRBJ2-1	CSVEVGRGWGNEQFF
14	TRBV27	TRBJ2-1	CASSNRGAENEQFF
16	TRBV10-3	TRBJ2-1	CAISDSGTGGNNEQFF
16	TRBV7-2	TRBJ2-2	CASSSHGTSGAGELFF
12	TRBV18	TRBJ1-1	CASSPAGTEAFF
17	TRBV6-2/TRBV6-3	TRBJ1-5	CASSYWVGQASNQPQHF